This TCR beta chain was sequenced in a study of T-cell reconstitution after alpha-beta-depleted transplantation in children. The germline V gene encodes CDR1 SGHVS and CDR2 FNYEAQ. The CDR3 is 16 amino acids. V was cut by 1 base and J by 0 bases, with 12 bases left in between. A library of TCRbeta sequences, prepared with unique molecular identifiers, was generated. Using its own MiXCR run on the PCR reads, TCRdb lists one record per CDR3 protein. Of over 550,000 distinct CDR3 sequences in the sample, about 10% are singletons; the top ten hold around 4%. This receptor was taken from a human donor who donated a stem cell graft to a child with acute myeloid leukemia. This chain connects TRBV7-6 to TRBJ1-1, with a weak D call TRBD1 (5 bases). Sample: PBMCs from the stem cell graft donor, taken from the stem cell graft. The CDR3 here is CASSLGEGRVNTEAFF. CDR3 sequence (DNA): TGTGCCAGCAGCTTAGGAGAGGGCAGGGTGAACACTGAAGCTTTCTTT.